The TCR beta chain described here comes from a study of T-cell memory formation after mild COVID-19. Study at large: The TCR clusters were mostly specific to one donor.

Constant-segment-primed 5'RACE gave TCR alpha and TCR beta cDNA libraries with sample barcodes and UMIs. TCRdb re-derived calls from the 5' RACE reads in MiXCR, one entry per CDR3 protein. The sample has some 250,000 distinct CDR3 sequences, around a tenth seen once; the top ten hold around 23%. There are a few counts of this clonotype. Its antigen is not known. Study outcomes and limitations: Memory sampled before infection contained some responding clones, suggesting cross-reactive memory joined.

This CDR3 comprises 16 residues. V trimming: 1 base; J trimming: 5 bases; junction bases outside the gene matches: 9. Germline CDR1 and CDR2: MGHRA and YSYEKL. The clonotype was recovered from a man between 18 and 35 years old who had mild COVID-19 (a few samples of this study predate the infection). Cell type and time point are not known. The specimen sequenced was PBMCs or a T cell subset sorted from them (not recorded which). The chain employs TRBV4-1 and TRBJ2-7; TRBD2 agrees at 9 bases. CDR3 loop: CASSQGAASGKNEQYF. DNA of the CDR3: TGCGCCAGCAGCCAAGGCGCGGCTAGCGGGAAGAACGAGCAGTACTTC.